The 15 T cell receptor beta chains given below trace back to one sample, sequenced in a study of cytomegalovirus exposure and HLA in healthy donors. Primers included in the PCR were 60 Vbeta and 13 Jbeta primers. Profiled with immunoSEQ multiplex PCR; TCRdb holds only in-frame clones, not every one. The repertoire includes approximately 160,000 clones, around three quarters of them detected once, and about 1% sits in the top ten. What was sequenced was PBMCs. Receptors originate from a woman between 35 and 50 years old in good health and CMV-seronegative.

This chain connects TRBV7-6 to TRBJ2-1; 15 nucleotides align to TRBD2. The germline V gene encodes CDR1 SGHVS and CDR2 FNYEAQ. This CDR3 is built from 17 residues. V was pared by 5 bases and J by 3 bases, with 5 bases of the junction left unmatched. CDR3 bases: TGTGCCAGCAGCCTGGGACTAGCGGGAGGAAGCTACAATGAGCAGTTCTTC. The encoded protein is CASSLGLAGGSYNEQFF.

This clone came up a few times. This chain uses TRBV28 with TRBJ1-5; D uncertain. This CDR3 is built from 15 residues. Trimming shortened V by 3 bases and J by 3 bases, and 12 bases separated the two germline ends. The V gene's germline CDR1 is MDHEN and CDR2 SYDVKM. Here the CDR3 reads CASSLGILPNQPQHF. CDR3 nucleotide sequence: TGTGCCAGCAGTTTGGGCATCCTCCCCAATCAGCCCCAGCATTTT. Looking up the rest from reference TRBV28 and TRBJ1-5 gives the full variable domain: DVKVTQSSRYLVKRTGEKVFLECVQDMDHENMFWYRQDPGLGLRLIYFSYDVKMKEKGDIPEGYSVSREKKERFSLILESASTNQTSMYLCASSLGILPNQPQHFGDGTRLSIL.

The V call is TRBV29-1, the J call TRBJ2-3; 8 nucleotides line up with TRBD2. The CDR3 totals 12 residues. V shed 7 bases and J 4 bases; nucleotides not matched to a gene: 4. Per the germline V gene, CDR1 is SQVTM and CDR2 is ANQGSEA. As DNA, the CDR3 is TGCAGCGAAGTGCGGGAGGCAGATACGCAGTATTTT. Residues: CSEVREADTQYF.

The V gene is TRBV2, the J gene TRBJ2-1; 7 bases are a match to TRBD2. This CDR3 has 12 residues. The junction had 7 bases not matched to a gene; V was cut back by 10 bases and J by 7 bases. Per germline, CDR1 SNHLY and CDR2 FYNNEI. The CDR3 spells CAIGTKRNEQFF. In DNA, the CDR3 is TGTGCCATCGGGACTAAGCGGAATGAGCAGTTCTTC.

The chain couples TRBV6-1 to TRBJ2-5; 10 bases fit TRBD1. Germline CDR1 MNHNS, CDR2 SASEGT. V lost 4 bases, J lost 4 bases, and 6 bases stayed unmatched. The CDR3 is 15 amino acids. This CDR3 is CASSARTGGRETQYF. The CDR3 bases are TGTGCCAGCAGTGCCCGGACAGGGGGTCGAGAGACCCAGTACTTC.

V gene TRBV29-1 combines with J gene TRBJ2-3; D not certain. Germline V CDR1 and CDR2: SQVTM, ANQGSEA. With 8 bases removed from V and 0 bases from J, the gap between germline ends came to 9 bases. This CDR3 is 12 amino acids long. Here the CDR3 reads CSLPDSTDTQYF. The CDR3 region has the DNA TGCAGCCTTCCAGATAGCACAGATACGCAGTATTTT.

The rearrangement joins TRBV9 to TRBJ2-2; TRBD2 matches 7 bases. Germline V gene data show CDR1 as SGDLS and CDR2 as YYNGEE. The V gene end was trimmed by 0 bases and the J gene end by 1 base; junction bases not matched to a gene: 6. The CDR3 runs to 17 residues. In nucleotides, the CDR3 is TGTGCCAGCAGCGTAGGAATAGCGGGCGAGAACACCGGGGAGCTGTTTTTT. Amino acid sequence: CASSVGIAGENTGELFF.

The CDR3 protein is CASGSAGVGQTEAFF. The CDR3 DNA reads as TGTGCTAGTGGTTCCGCCGGGGTGGGTCAAACTGAAGCTTTCTTT. This chain connects TRBV12-5 to TRBJ1-1; D not certain. The CDR3 runs to 15 residues. V was cut by 4 bases and J by 5 bases, with 17 bases left in between. CDR1 and CDR2 (germline): LGHNT, FRNRAP.

This clone came up a few times. The V gene is TRBV6-5, the J gene TRBJ2-1; TRBD1 matches 11 bases. The CDR3 is 14 amino acids. V was clipped by 8 bases and J by 8 bases; unmatched bases: 8. The germline V gene has CDR1 MNHEY and CDR2 SVGAGI. CDR3 residues: CASLGTGGLHEQFF. The CDR3 nucleotides are TGTGCCAGCCTCGGGACAGGGGGTCTACATGAGCAGTTCTTC.

The gene calls are TRBV4-2 and TRBJ1-4; TRBD1 matches at 7 bases. The germline CDR1 and CDR2 sequences are LGHNA and YNFKEQ. CDR3 length equals 16 residues. Trimming took 4 bases from V and 0 from J; bases not matched to a gene: 5. CDR3 DNA sequence: TGTGCCAGCAGCCGGGATGGGACAGCAACTAATGAAAAACTGTTTTTT. Protein: CASSRDGTATNEKLFF.

This chain connects TRBV5-1 to TRBJ2-3, with 8 bases identical to TRBD1. The CDR3 is 15 amino acids. The V and J ends lost 4 bases and 3 bases, in that order; junction bases with no gene match: 7. The germline V gene encodes CDR1 SGHRS and CDR2 YFSETQ. DNA for the CDR3: TGCGCCAGCAGCATTACGGGGGACAGGACAGATACGCAGTATTTT. This sequence encodes CASSITGDRTDTQYF.

The V and J genes are TRBV19 and TRBJ2-5; possible D gene TRBD2, 6 bases. V was cut by 3 bases and J by 7 bases, with 21 bases left in between. Germline CDR1 LNHDA, CDR2 SQIVND (reference sequence). The CDR3 totals 16 residues. CDR3 in amino acids: CASSIKPGLNVGTQYF. DNA for the CDR3: TGTGCCAGTAGTATCAAGCCGGGACTCAATGTGGGGACCCAGTACTTC.

This sequence joins TRBV10-3 and TRBJ2-1; no clear D gene. V lost 0 bases and J 6 bases, leaving 6 bases between the germline ends. Germline lookup yields CDR1 ENHRY and CDR2 SYGVKD. The CDR3 covers 13 residues. The CDR3 here is CAISESRVNEQFF. The CDR3 DNA reads as TGTGCCATCAGTGAGTCGAGAGTCAATGAGCAGTTCTTC.

This clone appeared once. The J gene is TRBJ2-7, the V gene TRBV28; D may be TRBD1 (6 bases). Germline loops: CDR1 MDHEN, CDR2 SYDVKM. V lost 7 bases and J lost 2, with 12 bases in between. This CDR3 is built from 13 residues. The CDR3 here is CASTRDNPYEQYF. The CDR3 region has the DNA TGTGCCAGCACCCGGGACAACCCCTACGAGCAGTACTTC.

This clone was counted between two and nine times. The chain joins TRBV5-7 to TRBJ2-1; 7 positions agree with TRBD2. TRBV5-7 is noted as an ORF with a role that remains uncertain. The CDR3 is 17 residues long. V lost 7 bases and J lost 7; bases outside the gene matches: 20. Here the CDR3 reads CASAPCAGEAVGNEQFF. Here the CDR3 DNA reads TGTGCCAGCGCTCCCTGTGCGGGAGAGGCGGTGGGGAATGAGCAGTTCTTC.